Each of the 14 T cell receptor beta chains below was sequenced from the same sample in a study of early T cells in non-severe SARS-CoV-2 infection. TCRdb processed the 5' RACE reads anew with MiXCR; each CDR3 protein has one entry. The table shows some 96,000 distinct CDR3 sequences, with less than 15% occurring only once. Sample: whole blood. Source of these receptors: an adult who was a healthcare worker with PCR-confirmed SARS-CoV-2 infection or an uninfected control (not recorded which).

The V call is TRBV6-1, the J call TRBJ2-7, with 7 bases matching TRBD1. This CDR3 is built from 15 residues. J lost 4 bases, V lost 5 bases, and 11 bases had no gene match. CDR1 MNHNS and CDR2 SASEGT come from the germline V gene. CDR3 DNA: TGTGCCAGCAGTCAAAATCCGGGACAGATATACGAGCAGTACTTC. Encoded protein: CASSQNPGQIYEQYF.

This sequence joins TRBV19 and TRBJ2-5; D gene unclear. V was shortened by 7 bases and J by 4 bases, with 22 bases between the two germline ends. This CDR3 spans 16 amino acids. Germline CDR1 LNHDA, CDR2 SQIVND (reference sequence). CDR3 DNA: TGTGCCAGTACCCAGGCAGGCTCCGGAAAGGGAGAGACCCAGTACTTC. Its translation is CASTQAGSGKGETQYF.

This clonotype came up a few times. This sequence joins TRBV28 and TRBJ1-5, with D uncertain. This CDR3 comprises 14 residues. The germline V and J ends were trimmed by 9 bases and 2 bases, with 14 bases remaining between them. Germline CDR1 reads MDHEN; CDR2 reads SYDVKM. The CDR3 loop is CASLTPRGNQPQHF. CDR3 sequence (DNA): TGTGCCAGTCTTACACCGAGGGGCAATCAGCCCCAGCATTTT.

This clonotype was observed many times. CDR3: CASSRLDEQYF. Written as DNA, the CDR3 is TGTGCCAGCAGCAGACTGGACGAGCAGTACTTC. The chain has TRBV28 and TRBJ2-7; D not certain. Germline V CDR1 and CDR2: MDHEN, SYDVKM. The CDR3 runs 11 residues. Between the trimmed V and J ends, which lost 6 bases and 5 bases, there was a span of 8 bases.

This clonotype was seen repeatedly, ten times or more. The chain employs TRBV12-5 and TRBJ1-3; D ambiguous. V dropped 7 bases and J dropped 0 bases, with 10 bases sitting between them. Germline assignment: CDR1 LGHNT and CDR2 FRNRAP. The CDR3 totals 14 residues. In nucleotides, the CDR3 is TGTGCTAGTGCCCAAGGTACCTCTGGAAACACCATATATTTT. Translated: CASAQGTSGNTIYF. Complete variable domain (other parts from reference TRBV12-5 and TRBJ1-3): DARVTQTPRHKVTEMGQEVTMRCQPILGHNTVFWYRQTMMQGLELLAYFRNRAPLDDSGMPKDRFSAEMPDATLATLKIQPSEPRDSAVYFCASAQGTSGNTIYFGEGSWLTVV.

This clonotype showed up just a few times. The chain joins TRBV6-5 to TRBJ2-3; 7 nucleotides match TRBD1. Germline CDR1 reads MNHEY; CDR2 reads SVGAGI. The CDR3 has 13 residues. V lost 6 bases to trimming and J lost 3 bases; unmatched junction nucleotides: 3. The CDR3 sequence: CASRRDRTDTQYF. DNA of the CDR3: TGTGCCAGCAGGAGGGACAGAACAGATACGCAGTATTTT.

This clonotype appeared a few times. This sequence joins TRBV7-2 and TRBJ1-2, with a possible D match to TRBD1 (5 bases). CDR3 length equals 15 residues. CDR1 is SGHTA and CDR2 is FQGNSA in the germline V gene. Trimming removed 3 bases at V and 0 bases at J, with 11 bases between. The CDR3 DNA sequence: TGTGCCAGCAGCTTTCCAGACAGACCTAACTATGGCTACACCTTC. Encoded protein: CASSFPDRPNYGYTF.

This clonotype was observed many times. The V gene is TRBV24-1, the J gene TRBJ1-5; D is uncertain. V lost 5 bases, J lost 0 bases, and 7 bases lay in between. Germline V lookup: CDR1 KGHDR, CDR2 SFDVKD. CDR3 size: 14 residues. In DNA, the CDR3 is TGTGCCACCAGTGCAGGATATAGCAATCAGCCCCAGCATTTT. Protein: CATSAGYSNQPQHF.

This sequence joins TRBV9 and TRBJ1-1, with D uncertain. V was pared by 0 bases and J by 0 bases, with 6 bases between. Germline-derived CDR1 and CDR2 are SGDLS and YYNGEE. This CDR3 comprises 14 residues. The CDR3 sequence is CASSVGTVNTEAFF. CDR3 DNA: TGTGCCAGCAGCGTAGGCACGGTGAACACTGAAGCTTTCTTT.

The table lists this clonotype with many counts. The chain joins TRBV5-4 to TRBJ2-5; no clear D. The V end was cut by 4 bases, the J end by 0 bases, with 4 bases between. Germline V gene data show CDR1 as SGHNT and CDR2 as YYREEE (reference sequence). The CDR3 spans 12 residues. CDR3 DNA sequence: TGTGCCAGCAGCCCTAACCAAGAGACCCAGTACTTC. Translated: CASSPNQETQYF.

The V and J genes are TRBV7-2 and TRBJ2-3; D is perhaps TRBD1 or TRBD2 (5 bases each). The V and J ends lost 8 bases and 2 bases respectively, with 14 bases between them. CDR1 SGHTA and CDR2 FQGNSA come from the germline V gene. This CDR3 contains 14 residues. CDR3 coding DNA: TGTGCCAGCTCTCCCGGGGCCTTCACAGATACGCAGTATTTT. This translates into CASSPGAFTDTQYF.

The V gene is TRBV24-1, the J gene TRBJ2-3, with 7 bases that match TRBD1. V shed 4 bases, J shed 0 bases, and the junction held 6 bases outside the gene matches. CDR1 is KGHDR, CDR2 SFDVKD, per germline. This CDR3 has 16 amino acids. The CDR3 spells CATSDPGGQSTDTQYF. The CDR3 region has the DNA TGTGCCACCAGTGACCCTGGGGGACAGAGCACAGATACGCAGTATTTT.

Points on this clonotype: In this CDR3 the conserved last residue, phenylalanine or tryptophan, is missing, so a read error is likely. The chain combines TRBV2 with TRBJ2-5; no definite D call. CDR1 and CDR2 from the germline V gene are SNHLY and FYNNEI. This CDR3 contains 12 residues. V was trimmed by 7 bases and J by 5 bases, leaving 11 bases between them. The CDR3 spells CASNPLRETQYS. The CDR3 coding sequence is TGTGCCAGCAATCCCCTTAGGGAGACCCAGTACTCC.

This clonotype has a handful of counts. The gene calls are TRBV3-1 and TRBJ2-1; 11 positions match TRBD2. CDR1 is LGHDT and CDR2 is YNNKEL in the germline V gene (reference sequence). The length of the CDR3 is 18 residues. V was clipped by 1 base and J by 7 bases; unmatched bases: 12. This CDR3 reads CASSQGLSGGALGNEQFF. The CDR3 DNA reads TGTGCCAGCAGCCAAGGTCTTAGCGGGGGGGCTCTTGGTAATGAGCAGTTCTTC.